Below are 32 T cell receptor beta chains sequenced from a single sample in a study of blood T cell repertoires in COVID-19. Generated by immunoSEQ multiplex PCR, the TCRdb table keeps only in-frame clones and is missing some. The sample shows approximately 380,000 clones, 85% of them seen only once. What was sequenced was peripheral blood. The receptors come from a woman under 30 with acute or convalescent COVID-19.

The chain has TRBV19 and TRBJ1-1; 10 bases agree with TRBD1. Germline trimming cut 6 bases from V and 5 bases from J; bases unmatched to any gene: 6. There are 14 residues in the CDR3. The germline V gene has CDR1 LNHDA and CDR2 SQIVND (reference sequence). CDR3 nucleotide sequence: TGTGCCAGTAGAGCTGGGACAGGGGAAACTGAAGCTTTCTTT. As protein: CASRAGTGETEAFF.

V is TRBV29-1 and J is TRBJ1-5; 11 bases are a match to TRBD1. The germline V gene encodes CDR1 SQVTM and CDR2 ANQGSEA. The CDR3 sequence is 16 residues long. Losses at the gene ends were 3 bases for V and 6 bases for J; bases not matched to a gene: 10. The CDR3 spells CSVDFGGTGGLQPQHF. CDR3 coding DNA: TGCAGCGTTGATTTCGGGGGGACAGGGGGTCTTCAGCCCCAGCATTTT.

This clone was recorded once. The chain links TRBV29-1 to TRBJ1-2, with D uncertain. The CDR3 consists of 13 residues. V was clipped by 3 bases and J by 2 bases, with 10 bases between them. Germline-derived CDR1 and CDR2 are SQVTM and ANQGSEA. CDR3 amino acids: CSVEKEENYGYTF. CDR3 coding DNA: TGCAGCGTTGAGAAGGAGGAGAACTATGGCTACACCTTC.

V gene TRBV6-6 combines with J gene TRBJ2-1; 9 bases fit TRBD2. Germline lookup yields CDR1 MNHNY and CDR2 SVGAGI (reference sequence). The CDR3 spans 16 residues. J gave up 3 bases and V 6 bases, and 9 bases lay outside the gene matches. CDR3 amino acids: CASRFAAGGNYNEQFF. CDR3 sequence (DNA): TGTGCCAGCAGGTTCGCAGCGGGGGGAAACTACAATGAGCAGTTCTTC.

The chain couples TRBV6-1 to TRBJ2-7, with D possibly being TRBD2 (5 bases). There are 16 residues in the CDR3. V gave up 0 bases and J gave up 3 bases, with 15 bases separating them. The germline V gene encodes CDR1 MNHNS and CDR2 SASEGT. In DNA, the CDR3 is TGTGCCAGCAGTGAAGCGGCAGAGGGCCTTGTCTACGAGCAGTACTTC. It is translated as CASSEAAEGLVYEQYF.

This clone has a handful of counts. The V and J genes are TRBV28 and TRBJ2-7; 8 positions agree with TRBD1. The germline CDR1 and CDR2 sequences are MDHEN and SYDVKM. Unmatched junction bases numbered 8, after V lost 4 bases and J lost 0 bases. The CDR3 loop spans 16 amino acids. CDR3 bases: TGTGCCAGCAGTTCCCCGGGACAGGAGAGCTCCTACGAGCAGTACTTC. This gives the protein CASSSPGQESSYEQYF. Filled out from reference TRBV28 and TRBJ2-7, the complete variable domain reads DVKVTQSSRYLVKRTGEKVFLECVQDMDHENMFWYRQDPGLGLRLIYFSYDVKMKEKGDIPEGYSVSREKKERFSLILESASTNQTSMYLCASSSPGQESSYEQYFGPGTRLTVT.

CDR3 in amino acids: CASSPFANGNQPQHF. The CDR3 DNA sequence: TGTGCCAGCAGCCCGTTCGCGAATGGCAATCAGCCCCAGCATTTT. The chain couples TRBV3-1 (or the pseudogene TRBV3-2) to TRBJ1-5; D gene uncertain. Germline CDR1 and CDR2: LGHDT and YNNKEL (reference sequence). This CDR3 has 15 amino acids. V was pared by 4 bases and J by 2 bases, with 12 bases between.

DNA of the CDR3: TGTGCCAGTGCCGGGACAGCAGGAGTTCGGGAGCAGTACTTC. Residues: CASAGTAGVREQYF. V usage is TRBV6-5 and J usage is TRBJ2-7; TRBD1 matches 7 bases. V lost 9 bases and J lost 7; bases outside the gene matches: 15. This CDR3 region has 14 residues. The germline V gene has CDR1 MNHEY and CDR2 SVGAGI.

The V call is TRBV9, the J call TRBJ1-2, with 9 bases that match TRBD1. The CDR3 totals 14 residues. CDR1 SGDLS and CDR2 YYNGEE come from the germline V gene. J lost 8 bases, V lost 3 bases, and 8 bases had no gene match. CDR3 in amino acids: CASSGKQGAGGYTF. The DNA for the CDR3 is TGTGCCAGCAGCGGAAAACAGGGGGCAGGGGGCTACACCTTC.

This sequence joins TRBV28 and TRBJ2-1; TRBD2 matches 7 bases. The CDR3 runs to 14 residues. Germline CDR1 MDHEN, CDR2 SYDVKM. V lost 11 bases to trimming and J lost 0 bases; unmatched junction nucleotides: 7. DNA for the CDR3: TGTGCCGGGGGGGGGACTGTCTCCTACAATGAGCAGTTCTTC. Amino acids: CAGGGTVSYNEQFF.

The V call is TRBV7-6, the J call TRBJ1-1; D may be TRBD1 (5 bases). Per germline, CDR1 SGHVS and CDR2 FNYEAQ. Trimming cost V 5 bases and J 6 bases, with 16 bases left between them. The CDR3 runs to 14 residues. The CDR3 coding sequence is TGTGCCAGCAGCGAGGGCCCCGGGGGAGCTGAAGCTTTCTTT. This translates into CASSEGPGGAEAFF.

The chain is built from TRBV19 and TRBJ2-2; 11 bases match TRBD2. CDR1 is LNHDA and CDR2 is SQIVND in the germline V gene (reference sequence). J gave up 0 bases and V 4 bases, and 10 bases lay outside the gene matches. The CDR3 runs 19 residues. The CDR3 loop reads CASSTLLAGVDANTGELFF. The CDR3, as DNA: TGTGCCAGTAGTACCTTACTAGCGGGAGTTGATGCGAACACCGGGGAGCTGTTTTTT.

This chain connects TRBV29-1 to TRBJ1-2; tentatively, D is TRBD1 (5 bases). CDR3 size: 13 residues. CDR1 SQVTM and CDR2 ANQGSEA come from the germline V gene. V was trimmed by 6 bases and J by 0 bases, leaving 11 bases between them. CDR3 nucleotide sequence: TGCAGCGTGGACGACAGTTCTAACTATGGCTACACCTTC. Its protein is CSVDDSSNYGYTF.

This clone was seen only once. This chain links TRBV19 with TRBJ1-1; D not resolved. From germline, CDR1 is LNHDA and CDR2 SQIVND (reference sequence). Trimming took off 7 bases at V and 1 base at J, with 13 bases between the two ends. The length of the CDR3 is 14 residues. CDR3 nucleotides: TGTGCCAGTACCCAACAGAGGGAGAACACTGAAGCTTTCTTT. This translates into CASTQQRENTEAFF.

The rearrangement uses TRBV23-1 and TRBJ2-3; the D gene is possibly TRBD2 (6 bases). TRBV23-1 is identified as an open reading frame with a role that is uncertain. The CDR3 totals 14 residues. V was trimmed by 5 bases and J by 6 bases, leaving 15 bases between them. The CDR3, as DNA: TGCGCCAGCAGTAGGTCCCACCGGGAGGATACGCAGTATTTT. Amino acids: CASSRSHREDTQYF.

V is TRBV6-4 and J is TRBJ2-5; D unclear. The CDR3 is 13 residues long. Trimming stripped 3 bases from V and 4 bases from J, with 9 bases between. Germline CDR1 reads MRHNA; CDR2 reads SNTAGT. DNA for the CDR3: TGTGCCAGCAGTGAAAATAGTGGAGAGACCCAGTACTTC. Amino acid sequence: CASSENSGETQYF.

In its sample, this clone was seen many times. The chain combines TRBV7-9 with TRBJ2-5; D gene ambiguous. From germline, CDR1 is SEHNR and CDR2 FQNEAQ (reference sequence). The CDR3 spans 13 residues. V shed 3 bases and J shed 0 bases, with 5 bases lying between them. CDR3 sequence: CASSFGNQETQYF. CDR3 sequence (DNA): TGTGCCAGCAGCTTCGGTAACCAAGAGACCCAGTACTTC.

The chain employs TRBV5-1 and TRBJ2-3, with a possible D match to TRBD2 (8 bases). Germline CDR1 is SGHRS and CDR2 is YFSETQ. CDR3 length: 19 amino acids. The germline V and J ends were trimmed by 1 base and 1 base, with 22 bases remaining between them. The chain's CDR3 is CASSLLPGQNSGGTDTQYF. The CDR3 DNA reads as TGCGCCAGCAGCTTGCTACCGGGACAGAATAGCGGGGGCACAGATACGCAGTATTTT.

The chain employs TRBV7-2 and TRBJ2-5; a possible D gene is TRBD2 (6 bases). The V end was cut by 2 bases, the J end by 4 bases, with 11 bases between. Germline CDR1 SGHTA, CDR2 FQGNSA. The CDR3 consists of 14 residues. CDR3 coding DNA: TGTGCCAGCAGCTTATGGAGCGGGCCAGAGACCCAGTACTTC. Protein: CASSLWSGPETQYF.

CDR3 DNA sequence: TGCGCCAGCAGCTTACGGCGTTGGGCGGCGACAGGGGCGAACACCGGGGAGCTGTTTTTT. Protein product: CASSLRRWAATGANTGELFF. This chain uses TRBV5-1 with TRBJ2-2; 8 bases fit TRBD1. CDR3 length equals 20 residues. Germline trimming cut 2 bases from V and 0 bases from J; bases unmatched to any gene: 15. Germline V gene data show CDR1 as SGHRS and CDR2 as YFSETQ.

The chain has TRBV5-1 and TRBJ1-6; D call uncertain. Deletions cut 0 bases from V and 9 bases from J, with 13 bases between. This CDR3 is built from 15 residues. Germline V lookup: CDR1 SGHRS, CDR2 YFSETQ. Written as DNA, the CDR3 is TGCGCCAGCAGCTTGGATCCGGGGAGAGGTTCACCCCTCCACTTT. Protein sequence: CASSLDPGRGSPLHF.

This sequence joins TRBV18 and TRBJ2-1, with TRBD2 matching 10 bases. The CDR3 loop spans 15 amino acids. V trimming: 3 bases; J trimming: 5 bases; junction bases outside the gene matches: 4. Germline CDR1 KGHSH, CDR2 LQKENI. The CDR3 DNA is TGTGCCAGCTCACCGACCAGCGGGAGGGACAATGAGCAGTTCTTC. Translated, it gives CASSPTSGRDNEQFF.

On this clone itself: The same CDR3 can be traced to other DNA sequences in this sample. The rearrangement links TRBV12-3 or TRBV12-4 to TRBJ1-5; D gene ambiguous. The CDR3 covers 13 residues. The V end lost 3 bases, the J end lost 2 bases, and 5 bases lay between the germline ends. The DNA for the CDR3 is TGTGCCAGCAGTTTGAGCGGCAATCAGCCCCAGCATTTT. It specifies CASSLSGNQPQHF.

The CDR3, as DNA: TGCGCCAGCAGCCAAGAGGGGACAGGGTTTGGAAACACCATATATTTT. It is translated as CASSQEGTGFGNTIYF. The chain combines TRBV4-1 with TRBJ1-3; 9 bases align to TRBD1. Germline V CDR1 and CDR2: MGHRA, YSYEKL. The CDR3 runs to 16 residues. V trimming: 0 bases; J trimming: 3 bases; junction bases outside the gene matches: 3.

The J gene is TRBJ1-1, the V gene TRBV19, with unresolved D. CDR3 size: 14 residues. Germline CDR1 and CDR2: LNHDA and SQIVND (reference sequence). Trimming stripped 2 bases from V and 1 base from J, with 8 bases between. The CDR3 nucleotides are TGTGCCAGTAGTATATTTGAGGGGAACACTGAAGCTTTCTTT. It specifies CASSIFEGNTEAFF.

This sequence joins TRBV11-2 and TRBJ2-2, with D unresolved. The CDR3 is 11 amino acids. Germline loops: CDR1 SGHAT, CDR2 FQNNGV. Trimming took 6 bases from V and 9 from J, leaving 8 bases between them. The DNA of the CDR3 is TGTGCCAGCAGTAGAACGCGGGAGCTGTTTTTT. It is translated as CASSRTRELFF.

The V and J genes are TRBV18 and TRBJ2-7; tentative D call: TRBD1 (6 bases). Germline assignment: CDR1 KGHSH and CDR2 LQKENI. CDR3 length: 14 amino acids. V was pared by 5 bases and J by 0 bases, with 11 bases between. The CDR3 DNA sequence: TGTGCCAGCTCAAAGGAGACAGGCTCCTACGAGCAGTACTTC. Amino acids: CASSKETGSYEQYF.

The CDR3: CASSLTADQGPTNYGYTF. CDR3 sequence (DNA): TGCGCCAGCAGCCTTACGGCAGATCAGGGCCCTACTAACTATGGCTACACCTTC. The rearrangement uses TRBV4-1 and TRBJ1-2; maybe TRBD1 (5 bases). CDR3 size: 18 residues. Trimming removed 4 bases from V and 0 bases from J, with 21 bases in between. CDR1 MGHRA and CDR2 YSYEKL come from the germline V gene.

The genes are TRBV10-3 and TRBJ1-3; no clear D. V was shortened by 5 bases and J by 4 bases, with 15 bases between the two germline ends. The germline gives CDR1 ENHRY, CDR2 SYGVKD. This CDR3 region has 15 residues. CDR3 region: CAISPDTGVGNTIYF. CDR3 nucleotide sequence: TGTGCCATCAGTCCCGACACTGGCGTCGGAAACACCATATATTTT.

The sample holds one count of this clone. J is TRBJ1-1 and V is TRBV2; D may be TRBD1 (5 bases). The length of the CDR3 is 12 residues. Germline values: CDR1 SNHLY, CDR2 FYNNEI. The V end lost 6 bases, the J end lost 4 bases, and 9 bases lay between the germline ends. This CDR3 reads CASSAGLTEAFF. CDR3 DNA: TGTGCCAGCAGCGCAGGGCTCACTGAAGCTTTCTTT. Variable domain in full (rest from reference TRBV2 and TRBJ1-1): EPEVTQTPSHQVTQMGQEVILRCVPISNHLYFYWYRQILGQKVEFLVSFYNNEISEKSEIFDDQFSVERPDGSNFTLKIRSTKLEDSAMYFCASSAGLTEAFFGQGTRLTVV.

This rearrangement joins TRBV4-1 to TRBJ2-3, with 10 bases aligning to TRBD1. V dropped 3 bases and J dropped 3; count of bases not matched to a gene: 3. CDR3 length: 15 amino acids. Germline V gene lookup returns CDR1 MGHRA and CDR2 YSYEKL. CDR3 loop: CASSQGQGKTDTQYF. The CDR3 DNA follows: TGCGCCAGCAGCCAGGGACAGGGGAAAACAGATACGCAGTATTTT.

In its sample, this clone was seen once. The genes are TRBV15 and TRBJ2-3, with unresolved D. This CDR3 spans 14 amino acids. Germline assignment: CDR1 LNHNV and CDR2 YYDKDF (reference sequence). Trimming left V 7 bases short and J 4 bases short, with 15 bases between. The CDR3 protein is CATTLEQFSDTQYF. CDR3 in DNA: TGTGCCACCACCCTCGAACAATTCTCAGATACGCAGTATTTT. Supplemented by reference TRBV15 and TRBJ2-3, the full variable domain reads DAMVIQNPRYQVTQFGKPVTLSCSQTLNHNVMYWYQQKSSQAPKLLFHYYDKDFNNEADTPDNFQSRRPNTSFCFLDIRSPGLGDTAMYLCATTLEQFSDTQYFGPGTRLTVL.